This is a list of T cell receptor beta chains from one sample in a study of early stage breast cancer tumors. Some clones are missing from TCRdb's copy, which holds only in-frame ones; the method was immunoSEQ multiplex PCR. Of tens of thousands of clones in the sample, around four fifths were seen once. Sequenced input: blood. The receptor source for this set is a person in their 40s with breast cancer. The CDR3 runs from the conserved cysteine through the conserved F or W. D genes are given only for firm matches. The size field is filled for only some rows; it gives once, few, many or a size class.

cdr3_length d_call j_call clone_size v_call cdr3_nt cdr3_aa
16 . TRBJ2-1 few TRBV7-8 TGTGCCAGCAGCCCGAACAGGGATCCCTCCTACAATGAGCAGTTCTTC CASSPNRDPSYNEQFF
14 . TRBJ2-7 few TRBV2 TGTGCCAGCAGAAACGGACTGGGAGTCTACGAGCAGTACTTC CASRNGLGVYEQYF
13 . TRBJ2-6 . TRBV28 TGTGCCAGCAGTCGGTCTGTGGCCAACGTCCTGACTTTC CASSRSVANVLTF
15 TRBD1 TRBJ2-7 . TRBV7-6 TGTGCCAGCAGCCCCCGACAGGGGGCCTCTGGAGAGCAGTACTTC CASSPRQGASGEQYF
14 . TRBJ1-5 once TRBV5-8 TGTGCCAGCAGAATAGGGGTAGGCAATCAGCCCCAGCATTTT CASRIGVGNQPQHF
14 . TRBJ2-3 . TRBV19 TGTGCCAGTAGTATTGGTCGGGGCACAGATACGCAGTATTTT CASSIGRGTDTQYF
13 . TRBJ1-4 . TRBV19 TGTGCCAGTAGTTGGGGGGCTAATGAAAAACTGTTTTTT CASSWGANEKLFF
14 TRBD1 TRBJ1-1 few TRBV30 TGTGCCTGGAGCGACGACCGCGGCAGGGGGGAAGCTTTCTTT CAWSDDRGRGEAFF
17 TRBD2 TRBJ2-7 . TRBV4-2 TGTGCCAGCAGCCAAGGGGTGGGTGCTAGCGGGAGGGACGAGCAGTACTTC CASSQGVGASGRDEQYF
13 . TRBJ2-7 . TRBV27 TGTGCCAGCAGTTTATCGTCCGGCTACGAGCAGTACTTC CASSLSSGYEQYF
12 . TRBJ1-2 few TRBV25-1 TGTGCCAGCAGTGGTACAGGGTTTGGCTACACCTTC CASSGTGFGYTF
15 . TRBJ2-1 . TRBV5-6 TGTGCCAGCAGCCTGGCTTCCGGGACTCAATCATGGCAGTTCTTC CASSLASGTQSWQFF
11 . TRBJ2-1 . TRBV6-1 TGTGCCAGCAGTGGGGACAATGAGCAGTTCTTC CASSGDNEQFF
14 TRBD2 TRBJ2-3 . TRBV7-2 TGTGCCAGCAGCTCACTAGCGAGCACAGATACGCAGTATTTT CASSSLASTDTQYF
18 TRBD2 TRBJ2-4 . TRBV5-7 TGTGCCAGCAGCTTAATACTGGGGGGAGGGCAAGCCAAAAACATTCAGTACTTC CASSLILGGGQAKNIQYF
15 . TRBJ2-3 . TRBV7-9 TGTGCCAGCAGCGTCGGGTCGGGTAGCACAGATACGCAGTATTTT CASSVGSGSTDTQYF
14 TRBD1 TRBJ1-1 . TRBV18 TGTGCCAGCTCCCATGACAGGGACTCTACTGAAGCTTTCTTT CASSHDRDSTEAFF
15 TRBD1 TRBJ1-4 few TRBV5-1 TGCGCCAGCAGCACCGGACAGGTCCTCCGTGAAAAACTGTTTTTT CASSTGQVLREKLFF
15 TRBD1 TRBJ2-3 . TRBV27 TGTGCCAGCAGTCTACAGGGGTATGGGACAGATACGCAGTATTTT CASSLQGYGTDTQYF
11 . TRBJ2-2 . TRBV11-2 TGTGCCACCCAGGGGTTCGGGGAGCTGTTTTTT CATQGFGELFF
12 . TRBJ2-7 few TRBV10-3 TGTGCCATCAGTCCGGCTAGCTACGAGCAGTACTTC CAISPASYEQYF
20 TRBD2 TRBJ2-6 . TRBV13 TGTGCCAGCAGCCTAGAGGGAGCGGGAGGGCGTTCTGCTGGGGCCAACGTCCTGACTTTC CASSLEGAGGRSAGANVLTF
15 . TRBJ1-5 few TRBV7-2 TGTGCCAGCAGCCCCACAGGGTGGGATTTTCAGCCCCAGCATTTT CASSPTGWDFQPQHF
16 . TRBJ1-2 . TRBV19 TGTGCCAGTTCCCAGACAGATAGAGCTTTCTCCTATGGCTACACCTTC CASSQTDRAFSYGYTF
14 . TRBJ1-2 . TRBV2 TGTGCCAGCAGTGACTACGGGTCTGCCTATGGCTACACCTTC CASSDYGSAYGYTF
11 . TRBJ2-1 . TRBV25-1 TGTGCCAGCACTTATAACAATGAGCAGTTCTTC CASTYNNEQFF
13 . TRBJ1-2 . TRBV6-1 TGTGCCAGCAGGATCACGGACCGAGGTGGCTACACCTTC CASRITDRGGYTF
15 TRBD1 TRBJ2-1 . TRBV7-9 TGTGCCAGCAGCCGAGGGACAGGGTCGTACAATGAGCAGTTCTTC CASSRGTGSYNEQFF
18 . TRBJ2-6 . TRBV18 TGTGCCAGCTCCTCCCGGTCAGGGGACCGCTCTGGGGCCAACGTCCTGACTTTC CASSSRSGDRSGANVLTF
15 TRBD1 TRBJ2-7 . TRBV4-1 TGCGCCAGCAGCCGGCTCCCGGGACAGTCCTACGAGCAGTACTTC CASSRLPGQSYEQYF
16 TRBD1 TRBJ1-2 once TRBV2 TGTGCCAGCAGTGTAGAGGAGGGACAGAACAACTATGGCTACACCTTC CASSVEEGQNNYGYTF
16 TRBD2 TRBJ2-5 medium-sized TRBV29-1 TGCAGCGGGACTAGCGGGGGGTACGGAGGGCAAGAGACCCAGTACTTC CSGTSGGYGGQETQYF
15 . TRBJ2-2 . TRBV5-4 TGTGCCAGCAGCCTGGGGGATTTGAACACCGGGGAGCTGTTTTTT CASSLGDLNTGELFF
14 . TRBJ1-1 . TRBV27 TGTGCCAGCAGCCAAGAGGGGTCACACACTGAAGCCTTCTTT CASSQEGSHTEAFF
13 . TRBJ2-7 . TRBV6-5 TGTGCCAGCAAGTCCGGCGCAACCTACGAGCAGTACTTC CASKSGATYEQYF
15 . TRBJ2-1 . TRBV5-1 TGCGCCAGCAGCTTGGTCACGGACCCGCCCAATGAGCAGTTCTTC CASSLVTDPPNEQFF
13 . TRBJ1-1 . TRBV29-1 TGCAGCGTTGTGAAGGAATCGAACACTGAAGCTTTCTTT CSVVKESNTEAFF
17 TRBD2 TRBJ2-5 . TRBV11-2 TGTGCCAGCAGCCCTTCTGGGAGTAGCGGGAGTTTCGAGACCCAGTACTTC CASSPSGSSGSFETQYF
19 . TRBJ1-4 . TRBV30 TGTGCCTGGAGCCCCTACGTCAGAAGCGTGGGGACGGCTAATGAAAAACTGTTTTTT CAWSPYVRSVGTANEKLFF
14 TRBD1 TRBJ2-3 . TRBV10-3 TGTGCCATCAGTAGCGGACAGGGTCCGGATACGCAGTATTTT CAISSGQGPDTQYF
17 TRBD2 TRBJ2-2 . TRBV7-2 TGTGCCAGCAGCTTAGAGGCTAGCGGGAGTTTGGGCGGGGAGCTGTTTTTT CASSLEASGSLGGELFF
15 TRBD2 TRBJ2-3 . TRBV27 TGTGCCAGCAGTAAATCAGCGGGAGACACAGATACGCAGTATTTT CASSKSAGDTDTQYF
14 . TRBJ2-6 . TRBV19 TGTGCCAGTAGTATTAGTTCTGGGGCCAACGTCCTGACTTTC CASSISSGANVLTF
15 TRBD2 TRBJ2-1 once TRBV5-1 TGCGCCAGCAGCTTGGGACTAGCGGGGCTCAATGAGCAGTTCTTC CASSLGLAGLNEQFF
14 TRBD1 TRBJ2-7 . TRBV2 TGTGCCAGCATCGGGACAGGTAGGCCCTACGAGCAGTACTTC CASIGTGRPYEQYF
16 . TRBJ2-3 . TRBV11-2 TGTGCCAGCAGCTTAGGGGCGGGGCGGAGCACAGATACGCAGTATTTT CASSLGAGRSTDTQYF
15 TRBD2 TRBJ2-1 few TRBV6-1 TGTGCCAGCAGCGCTGCCGGGACTAGCGGGAGCTCTCAGTTCTTC CASSAAGTSGSSQFF